These 15 T cell receptor beta chains were sequenced from one sample in a study of immune evolution from preneoplasia to lung adenocarcinoma listed by TCRdb under 2021. Library preparation used the immunoSEQ multiplex PCR assay. TCRdb provides this immuneACCESS table in a form limited to in-frame rearrangements. Some clones are lacking; in checked studies, under half of them reflect an unresolved V gene, and why the rest are absent is not known. The sample includes about 12,000 clones, with about 85% observed a single time. The top ten constitute about 3.8% of the sample. The sample taken for sequencing was FFPE tissue from an adenomatous hyperplasia lung lesion. Interpreted using the paper, the cell subset or site label stands for: atypical adenomatous hyperplasia (AAH), lung preneoplasia. These receptor sequences come from a person between 45 and 75 years old with lung adenocarcinoma.

The gene calls are TRBV6-4 and TRBJ2-3, with TRBD2 matching over 7 bases. J lost 3 bases, V lost 5 bases, and 5 bases had no gene match. From germline, CDR1 is MRHNA and CDR2 SNTAGT. This CDR3 contains 14 residues. The CDR3 region is CASSPSGETDTQYF. CDR3 nucleotide sequence: TGTGCCAGCAGTCCAAGCGGGGAGACAGATACGCAGTATTTT.

V gene TRBV7-8 combines with J gene TRBJ2-7; 10 bases map to TRBD1. Trimming removed 5 bases from V and 3 bases from J; junction bases left unmatched: 7. In germline, CDR1 is SGHVS, CDR2 FQNEAQ. The CDR3 is made up of 15 amino acids. This CDR3 is CASSPDGTGVYEQYF. CDR3 nucleotides: TGTGCCAGCAGCCCCGACGGGACAGGGGTCTACGAGCAGTACTTC. The full variable domain, in which reference TRBV7-8 and TRBJ2-7 provide the parts outside the CDR3, is GAGVSQSPRYKVAKRGQDVALRCDPISGHVSLFWYQQALGQGPEFLTYFQNEAQLDKSGLPSDRFFAERPEGSVSTLKIQRTQQEDSAVYLCASSPDGTGVYEQYFGPGTRLTVT.

CDR3 amino acids: CASRTGTADSGNTIYF. The CDR3 bases are TGTGCCAGCAGGACTGGGACAGCAGACTCTGGAAACACCATATATTTT. The chain uses TRBV7-9 and TRBJ1-3; 7 bases match TRBD1. The trim removed 6 bases at V and 0 bases at J, leaving 8 bases unmatched. CDR3 length: 16 amino acids. CDR1 is SEHNR and CDR2 is FQNEAQ in the germline V gene (reference sequence).

This sequence joins TRBV7-6 and TRBJ2-1; TRBD2 matches at 7 bases. CDR1 is SGHVS and CDR2 is FNYEAQ in the germline V gene. The CDR3 totals 15 residues. V lost 3 bases, J lost 7 bases, and 9 bases stayed unmatched. The CDR3 nucleotides read TGTGCCAGCAGCTTGGGACTACGAAGGCGTAATGAGCAGTTCTTC. This gives the protein CASSLGLRRRNEQFF.

The V and J genes are TRBV4-2 and TRBJ1-5, with D perhaps matching TRBD1 (5 bases). The CDR3 runs to 16 residues. Germline V CDR1 and CDR2: LGHNA, YNFKEQ. Trimming pared 0 bases from V and 6 bases from J, leaving 15 bases between. Here the CDR3 reads CASSQDQSREVQPQHF. Here the CDR3 DNA reads TGTGCCAGCAGCCAAGATCAGTCCAGGGAGGTTCAGCCCCAGCATTTT.

V and J are TRBV4-1 and TRBJ1-3; D gene uncertain. Germline V gene lookup returns CDR1 MGHRA and CDR2 YSYEKL. The CDR3 spans 15 residues. Trimming removed 1 base at V and 0 bases at J, with 7 bases between. In DNA, the CDR3 is TGCGCCAGCAGCCAAGTCTCGTCCTCTGGAAACACCATATATTTT. Its protein product is CASSQVSSSGNTIYF.

This clone was counted a single time. Here the CDR3 reads CASSSQLTGGLVSYEQYF. DNA for the CDR3: TGCGCCAGCAGCTCGCAACTCACGGGGGGACTAGTATCCTACGAGCAGTACTTC. V and J are TRBV5-1 and TRBJ2-7, with TRBD2 matching 8 bases. V lost 3 bases to trimming and J lost 1 base; unmatched junction nucleotides: 15. CDR3 length: 18 residues. Germline CDR1 and CDR2: SGHRS and YFSETQ.

The rearrangement joins TRBV4-1 to TRBJ2-7; 8 bases map to TRBD1. Germline values: CDR1 MGHRA, CDR2 YSYEKL. The J segment lost 4 bases and the V segment lost 5 bases, leaving 7 bases of the junction unmatched. This CDR3 is 14 amino acids long. The CDR3 nucleotides are TGCGCCAGCAGCTTCCGACAGGGGTTGTACGAGCAGTACTTC. Translation gives CASSFRQGLYEQYF.

The V call is TRBV7-8, the J call TRBJ1-4, with 7 nucleotides matching TRBD1. Trimming cost V 4 bases and J 0 bases; bases outside gene matches: 2. Germline V gives CDR1 SGHVS, CDR2 FQNEAQ. CDR3 length: 15 amino acids. The CDR3 coding sequence is TGTGCCAGCAGCTCCGACAGGGCAACTAATGAAAAACTGTTTTTT. Translated: CASSSDRATNEKLFF.

This rearrangement joins TRBV11-3 to TRBJ2-2, with 8 bases that match TRBD1. The length of the CDR3 is 15 residues. Germline-derived CDR1 and CDR2 are SGHNT and YENEEA. J lost 4 bases, V lost 5 bases, and 6 bases had no gene match. In nucleotides, the CDR3 is TGTGCCAGCAGCCGATACAGGGGGATCACCGGGGAGCTGTTTTTT. This sequence encodes CASSRYRGITGELFF.

The chain uses TRBV11-1 and TRBJ2-5, with D tentatively TRBD1 (6 bases). V lost 0 bases to trimming and J lost 4 bases, with 9 bases between them. CDR3 length: 14 residues. Germline-derived CDR1 and CDR2 are SGHAT and FQDESV (reference sequence). Here the CDR3 reads CASSLAQGGETQYF. In nucleotides, the CDR3 is TGTGCCAGCAGCTTAGCGCAAGGGGGAGAGACCCAGTACTTC.

The chain is built from TRBV4-1 and TRBJ1-5; 7 bases align to TRBD1. CDR3 length: 16 amino acids. The germline gives CDR1 MGHRA, CDR2 YSYEKL. Losses at the gene ends were 1 base for V and 5 bases for J; bases not matched to a gene: 8. CDR3 bases: TGCGCCAGCAGCCAAGGGGGCGGCAGGGGGGATCAGCCCCAGCATTTT. As protein: CASSQGGGRGDQPQHF.

The J gene is TRBJ1-3, the V gene TRBV27; the D is unclear. Germline-derived CDR1 and CDR2 are MNHEY and SMNVEV (reference sequence). This CDR3 spans 14 amino acids. V lost 2 bases to trimming and J lost 0 bases, with 5 bases between them. For the CDR3, the DNA is TGTGCCAGCAGTTTAGGGTACTCTGGAAACACCATATATTTT. Amino acid sequence: CASSLGYSGNTIYF.

This clone has more than one count but fewer than ten. The V and J genes are TRBV18 and TRBJ1-1; tentatively, D is TRBD1 (6 bases). Per germline, CDR1 KGHSH and CDR2 LQKENI. This CDR3 spans 15 amino acids. The V end lost 3 bases, the J end lost 6 bases, and 17 bases lay between the germline ends. The CDR3 protein is CASSPNLRGKAEAFF. The CDR3 coding sequence is TGTGCCAGCTCACCGAATCTCAGGGGAAAAGCTGAAGCTTTCTTT.

V usage is TRBV28 and J usage is TRBJ2-5; D perhaps matches TRBD2 (6 bases). CDR3 length: 14 residues. The germline V and J ends were trimmed by 2 bases and 1 base, with 8 bases remaining between them. CDR1 is MDHEN, CDR2 SYDVKM, per germline. CDR3 amino acids: CASSLGGSQETQYF. The CDR3 DNA follows: TGTGCCAGCAGTTTAGGGGGGTCCCAAGAGACCCAGTACTTC.